The T cell receptor beta chain described here comes from a study of PD-L1 blockade in urothelial cancer. Study-wide context: The patients had undergone anywhere from 0 to 3 prior chemotherapy regimens. Samples came from 3 weeks, at the second dose, and 6 weeks into treatment. Study results and caveats: Durable-benefit patients showed greater tumor-associated blood clone expansion at 3 weeks.

As regards this clone: What it binds is unknown.

Data came from immunoSEQ multiplex PCR; TCRdb stores just in-frame clones and leaves some out. The data show just over 50,000 clones, with roughly 77% seen just once and 3% to 4.5% held by the top ten. The CDR3 covers 14 residues. Germline V lookup: CDR1 SGDLS, CDR2 YYNGEE. The V gene lost 5 bases and the J gene lost 1 base, with 12 bases spanning the gap. This chain joins TRBV9 and TRBJ1-2; no firm D call. This TCR was recovered from a man between 70 and 80 years old with urothelial cancer. The sequences come from PBMCs, collected around atezolizumab (anti-PD-L1) treatment. The CDR3 region is CASSWVGSNYGYTF. For the CDR3, the DNA is TGTGCCAGCAGTTGGGTCGGGAGTAACTATGGCTACACCTTC.